The source of this TCR beta chain is a study of tumor-infiltrating lymphocytes in localized non-small cell lung cancer. Trimming took off 3 bases at V and 3 bases at J, with 8 bases between the two ends. The CDR3 sequence is 13 residues long. Germline CDR1 reads SGHTA; CDR2 reads FQGNSA. Profiled with immunoSEQ multiplex PCR; TCRdb holds only in-frame clones, not every one. This table has 12,000 or so clones, around 80% appearing once. J is TRBJ1-2 and V is TRBV7-2, with D perhaps matching TRBD1 (5 bases). This TCR was recovered from a human donor with non-small cell lung cancer. The sequencing input was lung tumor tissue. The CDR3 protein is CASSFSRDYGYTF. As DNA, the CDR3 is TGTGCCAGCAGCTTTAGCAGGGACTATGGCTACACCTTC.